This record covers a single T cell receptor beta chain. The ends lost 0 bases at V and 4 bases at J; junction bases unmatched: 4. Germline lookup yields CDR1 LNHNV and CDR2 YYDKDF (reference sequence). CDR3 length: 17 amino acids. Some clones are missing from TCRdb's copy, which holds only in-frame ones; the method was immunoSEQ multiplex PCR. The sample holds about 680,000 clones, roughly 73% seen once. The data belong to a study of shared clonotypes between healthy human individuals. Study in general: CD4 naive and memory got three plates each, CD8 naive two, CD8 memory one.

Sequenced material: memory CD4+ T cells sorted from blood. Subset here: CD45RA-negative fraction. The chain combines TRBV15 with TRBJ2-1, with 12 bases identical to TRBD2. The clonotype was recovered from a woman in her 30s in good health. The CDR3 coding sequence is TGTGCCACCAGCAGAGAGACCGGACTAGCGGGGTACAATGAGCAGTTCTTC. As protein: CATSRETGLAGYNEQFF. Full variable domain (outside the CDR3, taken from reference TRBV15 and TRBJ2-1): DAMVIQNPRYQVTQFGKPVTLSCSQTLNHNVMYWYQQKSSQAPKLLFHYYDKDFNNEADTPDNFQSRRPNTSFCFLDIRSPGLGDTAMYLCATSRETGLAGYNEQFFGPGTRLTVL.